This T cell receptor (beta chain) was observed in a study of shared clonotypes between healthy human individuals. Whole-study results and caveats: Exclusively blood specimens were collected; tissue repertoires likely differ. Shared clonotypes: roughly 5% naive CD4, 3.5% to 4% naive CD8, less than 2.5% memory CD4, 0.4% to 0.45% memory CD8.

Each replicate PCR on the sorted subsets used 200 to 250 ng DNA (around 30,000 T cell genomes). Only in-frame clones appear in the TCRdb table, and some are missing; sequencing was by immunoSEQ multiplex PCR. The sample carries about 680,000 clones, roughly 70% recorded once. The germline CDR1 and CDR2 sequences are LNHDA and SQIVND (reference sequence). CDR3 length equals 13 residues. The V end was cut by 3 bases, the J end by 6 bases, with 9 bases between. Worth noting for this clone: Its antigen remains unknown. The same CDR3 arises from other DNA sequences in this sample as well.

This rearrangement joins TRBV19 to TRBJ1-5; possible D gene TRBD1, 5 bases. This clonotype was obtained from a woman aged 30 to 39 in good health. The sequenced sample was memory CD4+ T cells sorted from blood. Indicated subset: CD45RA-negative fraction. Here the CDR3 DNA reads TGTGCCAGTAGTATCGGAGGGGTTCAGCCCCAGCATTTT. Translating gives CASSIGGVQPQHF.